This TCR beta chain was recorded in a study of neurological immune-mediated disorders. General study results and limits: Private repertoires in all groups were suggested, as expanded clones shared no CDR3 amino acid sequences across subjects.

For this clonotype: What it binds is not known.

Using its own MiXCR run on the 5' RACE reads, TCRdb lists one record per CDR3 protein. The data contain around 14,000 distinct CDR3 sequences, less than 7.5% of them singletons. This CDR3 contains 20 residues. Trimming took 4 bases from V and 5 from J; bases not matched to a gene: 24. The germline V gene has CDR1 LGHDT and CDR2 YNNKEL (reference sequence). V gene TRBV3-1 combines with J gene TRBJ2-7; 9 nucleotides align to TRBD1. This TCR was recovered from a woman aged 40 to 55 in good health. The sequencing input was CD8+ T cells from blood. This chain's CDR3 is CASSRDARGTGYRPGDEQYF. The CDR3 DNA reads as TGTGCCAGCAGCCGAGATGCCAGAGGGACAGGGTATCGGCCCGGGGACGAGCAGTACTTC.